This is a list of T cell receptor beta chains from one sample in a study of CD4 T cells in relation to SARS-CoV-2 and coronaviruses. The antigens for these receptors are not known. Here immunoSEQ multiplex PCR was the method, and the copy in TCRdb shows in-frame clones only, minus some. The sample shows 30,000 to 45,000 clones, around 85% of them seen only once. Sequencing used naive CD4+ T cells from PBMCs, cultured in vitro. The receptors were sampled from an adult with COVID-19. Each CDR3 is given with its conserved first and last residue. The D gene is left open where the match is weak. Clone size is given for some rows only: seen once, a few or many times, or a class if the clone is expanded.

J	V	size	D	CDR3	DNA
TRBJ2-1	TRBV19	NA	TRBD2	CASSMVAGVSNEQFF	TGTGCCAGTAGTATGGTTGCGGGAGTATCGAATGAGCAGTTCTTC
TRBJ2-5	TRBV5-1	NA	NA	CASGARGGETQYF	TGCGCCAGCGGGGCTAGGGGCGGCGAGACCCAGTACTTC
TRBJ1-4	TRBV2	NA	TRBD1	CASSDRASPTNEKLFF	TGTGCCAGCTCGGACAGGGCCTCTCCAACTAATGAAAAACTGTTTTTT
TRBJ2-1	TRBV28	NA	TRBD2	CASSPRGGEQFF	TGTGCCAGCAGTCCCCGGGGGGGAGAGCAGTTCTTC
TRBJ2-2	TRBV5-4	NA	NA	CASSGLGGITGELFF	TGTGCCAGCAGCGGTCTGGGGGGAATCACCGGGGAGCTGTTTTTT
TRBJ1-4	TRBV4-2	NA	TRBD1	CASSRGDRDNEKLFF	TGTGCCAGCAGCCGGGGAGACAGGGATAATGAAAAACTGTTTTTT
TRBJ2-7	TRBV6-5	NA	TRBD1	CASGQGAGEQYF	TGTGCCAGCGGACAGGGGGCCGGCGAGCAGTACTTC
TRBJ1-1	TRBV12-3/TRBV12-4	medium-sized	TRBD1	CASNRGPNTEAFF	TGTGCCAGCAACAGGGGGCCGAACACTGAAGCTTTCTTT
TRBJ2-3	TRBV28	few	TRBD2	CASSFLYSSSGRSDTQYF	TGTGCCAGCAGTTTTTTATATTCCTCTAGCGGGAGGTCAGATACGCAGTATTTT
TRBJ2-1	TRBV7-9	NA	NA	CASSLGGPHNEQFF	TGTGCCAGCAGCTTAGGGGGACCACACAATGAGCAGTTCTTC
TRBJ2-7	TRBV6-1	NA	TRBD1	CASSEQGQGAYEQYF	TGTGCCAGCAGTGAACAGGGACAGGGAGCCTACGAGCAGTACTTC
TRBJ1-5	TRBV28	NA	NA	CASSFALRQPQHF	TGTGCCAGCAGTTTTGCGCTACGGCAGCCCCAGCATTTT
TRBJ2-1	TRBV11-3	few	NA	CASSSTGNYNEQFF	TGTGCCAGCAGCTCGACGGGAAACTACAATGAGCAGTTCTTC
TRBJ2-1	TRBV27	NA	NA	CASSLSRGREQFF	TGTGCCAGCAGTTTATCGAGGGGGAGAGAGCAGTTCTTC
TRBJ2-7	TRBV10-3	NA	TRBD1	CAISEPGQSYEQYF	TGTGCCATCAGTGAGCCGGGACAGTCCTACGAGCAGTACTTC
TRBJ2-7	TRBV5-5	NA	NA	CASSLGYEQYF	TGTGCCAGCAGCTTGGGCTACGAGCAGTACTTC
TRBJ2-7	TRBV4-1	NA	NA	CASSQAHGPTKLYEQYF	TGCGCCAGCAGCCAAGCGCATGGCCCGACCAAGCTCTACGAGCAGTACTTC
TRBJ2-6	TRBV27	NA	TRBD1	CASHRGQSSGANVLTF	TGTGCCAGCCACCGGGGACAGAGCTCTGGGGCCAACGTCCTGACTTTC
TRBJ2-5	TRBV7-9	NA	NA	CASSFWGGHQETQYF	TGTGCCAGCAGCTTTTGGGGGGGGCACCAAGAGACCCAGTACTTC
TRBJ1-1	TRBV4-2	NA	NA	CASSQDSGGALATEAFF	TGTGCCAGCAGCCAAGATAGTGGGGGGGCGCTGGCCACTGAAGCTTTCTTT
TRBJ2-5	TRBV28	NA	TRBD1	CASSTTGTGETQYF	TGTGCCAGCAGTACGACAGGGACGGGAGAGACCCAGTACTTC
TRBJ2-1	TRBV19	NA	TRBD2	CASSIDLLAGATSYNEQFF	TGTGCCAGTAGTATAGATCTCCTAGCGGGAGCGACCTCCTACAATGAGCAGTTCTTC
TRBJ2-1	TRBV5-1	NA	NA	CASSPEGPRGNEQFF	TGCGCCAGCAGCCCCGAGGGGCCTCGGGGCAATGAGCAGTTCTTC
TRBJ2-7	TRBV7-9	NA	NA	CASSASGVEQYF	TGTGCCAGCAGCGCGTCAGGGGTCGAGCAGTACTTC
TRBJ2-7	TRBV21-1	NA	NA	CASSPGTSGRTTYEQYF	TGTGCCAGCAGCCCCGGGACTAGCGGGAGAACGACCTACGAGCAGTACTTC
TRBJ2-2	TRBV2	NA	NA	CASSEYRGGTPEELFF	TGTGCCAGCAGTGAATATAGAGGGGGGACTCCAGAGGAGCTGTTTTTT
TRBJ1-1	TRBV2	few	NA	CASSGEINTEAFF	TGTGCCAGCAGTGGAGAGATTAACACTGAAGCTTTCTTT
TRBJ1-1	TRBV28	NA	NA	CASRVRAATEAFF	TGTGCCAGCAGGGTCAGGGCTGCGACTGAAGCTTTCTTT
TRBJ2-7	TRBV5-5	few	NA	CASSFSPGPSYEQYF	TGTGCCAGCAGCTTTTCACCGGGTCCCTCCTACGAGCAGTACTTC
TRBJ1-2	TRBV6-5	NA	TRBD1	CASSRGQGTNYGYTF	TGTGCCAGCAGTAGGGGACAGGGTACTAACTATGGCTACACCTTC
TRBJ2-3	TRBV3-1/TRBV3-2	NA	TRBD2	CASSQGLAGVTDTQYF	TGTGCCAGCAGCCAAGGTCTAGCGGGAGTCACAGATACGCAGTATTTT
TRBJ2-2	TRBV7-7	NA	NA	CASSLEGGELFF	TGTGCTAGCAGCTTAGAGGGCGGGGAGCTGTTTTTT
TRBJ2-1	TRBV29-1	NA	TRBD2	CSVGVFAGGNYNEQFF	TGCAGCGTTGGCGTTTTTGCGGGAGGGAACTACAATGAGCAGTTCTTC
TRBJ2-5	TRBV11-1	NA	TRBD1	CASSLGQGASLETQYF	TGTGCCAGCAGCTTGGGACAGGGGGCTAGTTTGGAGACCCAGTACTTC
TRBJ2-2	TRBV10-3	NA	TRBD1	CAISDSGTGHTGELFF	TGTGCCATCAGTGATTCGGGGACAGGGCATACCGGGGAGCTGTTTTTT
TRBJ2-3	TRBV19	few	NA	CASSISGFYATDTQYF	TGTGCCAGTAGTATCTCAGGGTTTTACGCCACAGATACGCAGTATTTT
TRBJ2-3	TRBV6-4	once	NA	CASSNGPDTDTQYF	TGTGCCAGCAGCAACGGACCGGACACAGATACGCAGTATTTT
TRBJ1-1	TRBV28	NA	NA	CASSWSGKAFF	TGTGCCAGCAGTTGGTCCGGGAAAGCTTTCTTT
TRBJ2-7	TRBV13	NA	TRBD2	CASSSGGRAGEQYF	TGTGCCAGCAGCTCGGGCGGGAGGGCCGGGGAGCAGTACTTC
TRBJ2-3	TRBV4-2	NA	TRBD2	CASSQTSLVTDTQYF	TGTGCCAGCAGCCAGACTAGCCTTGTGACAGATACGCAGTATTTT
TRBJ2-1	TRBV27	once	NA	CASSSPPGLFGNEQFF	TGTGCCAGCAGTTCCCCCCCGGGACTCTTCGGGAATGAGCAGTTCTTC
TRBJ1-3	TRBV7-9	NA	NA	CASSPTGGTIYF	TGTGCCAGCAGCCCTACGGGGGGGACCATATATTTT
TRBJ2-3	TRBV30	NA	TRBD2	CAWNSGSSDTQYF	TGTGCCTGGAACAGCGGGAGTTCAGATACGCAGTATTTT
TRBJ2-1	TRBV5-1	NA	TRBD2	CASSLGLAGLPNYNEQFF	TGCGCCAGCAGCTTGGGACTAGCGGGACTCCCCAACTACAATGAGCAGTTCTTC
TRBJ2-2	TRBV5-1	NA	NA	CASSPGLIRGELFF	TGCGCCAGCAGCCCGGGACTTATACGGGGGGAGCTGTTTTTT
TRBJ1-5	TRBV30	NA	NA	CAWSLMGGMSHQPQHF	TGTGCCTGGAGCCTCATGGGGGGAATGAGCCATCAGCCCCAGCATTTT
TRBJ1-3	TRBV6-5	NA	NA	CGVGGARSFSNTIYF	TGTGGGGTAGGGGGGGCGCGGAGTTTCAGTAACACCATATATTTT
TRBJ1-2	TRBV30	NA	TRBD1	CAWSYYGDSPYGYTF	TGTGCCTGGTCTTATTACGGGGACAGTCCCTATGGCTACACCTTC
TRBJ2-2	TRBV15	few	TRBD2	CATSGLLAGGTGELFF	TGTGCCACCAGCGGTCTATTAGCGGGAGGAACCGGGGAGCTGTTTTTT
TRBJ2-3	TRBV6-2/TRBV6-3	NA	TRBD1	CASSFGTGNTDTQYF	TGTGCCAGCAGTTTCGGGACAGGGAACACAGATACGCAGTATTTT
TRBJ1-1	TRBV7-9	NA	NA	CASSSGQYTEAFF	TGTGCCAGCAGCTCAGGACAGTACACTGAAGCTTTCTTT
TRBJ2-3	TRBV5-4	NA	NA	CASSPGGGRSTDTQYF	TGTGCCAGCAGCCCTGGAGGGGGAAGGAGCACAGATACGCAGTATTTT
TRBJ2-7	TRBV28	NA	NA	CASSLQSYEQYF	TGTGCCAGCAGTTTACAGTCCTACGAGCAGTACTTC
TRBJ2-7	TRBV27	few	TRBD2	CASSLGLAGGYEQYF	TGTGCCAGCAGCTTGGGACTAGCGGGAGGCTACGAGCAGTACTTC
TRBJ2-3	TRBV18	NA	NA	CASSSSVGSRTDTQYF	TGTGCCAGCTCATCCAGTGTCGGGAGTAGAACAGATACGCAGTATTTT